This TCR beta chain was obtained from a study of human T cells and chemical hapten exposure (dated by TCRdb to the early 2020s). Looking at the study overall: For sensitization, 2% DPC in acetone was applied to a roughly 2 cm by roughly 2 cm area of upper inner arm skin. Throughout the approximately 25-week study period, patients were also given weekly therapeutic DPC doses on the scalp. Patch tests used Finn chambers with 0.01% DPC on the upper back, scored after 6 days by International Contact Dermatitis Research Group standards. The mostly female patient cohort included alopecia areata with under or over 50% scalp involvement, alopecia totalis and alopecia universalis. Libraries were pooled for sequencing, and variation in per-sample TCR yields was attributed mainly to small differences in library volumes within the pool. The study tracked peripheral blood TCR repertoire changes in vivo during primary and secondary sensitization to the hapten diphenylcyclopropenone (DPC) in alopecia patients. Blood samples were taken from patients before sensitization (week 0) and then at 2, 6 and about 24 weeks after DPC sensitization. Nearly 30 alopecia patients provided blood for TCR sequencing at one to four time points (pre-sensitization, 2, 6 and 24 weeks). Overall results and qualifications from the work: Repeated subsampling changed both the strength of the expansion versus patch-test correlation and the threshold at which that correlation became significant. Compared with pre-sensitization or healthy control sets, expanded TCRs formed significantly more large CDR3 similarity clusters, which is consistent with antigen-driven responses. A positive correlation was found between the number of PT1 expanded TCRs and patch test score, with significance reached at thresholds 8, 16 and 32 but not 4. Because all patients had alopecia, a presumed autoimmune disease, the immune response of the patients might differ from that of healthy individuals. DPC sensitization did not change how many TCRs were above 1 in 1000 frequency, and no evidence was found of alterations in global repertoire structure.

For this clonotype: Its target antigen remains unknown. No much larger clone exists at a distance of one base, and base qualities are not known.

V loses 0 bases of germline sequence and J loses 4 bases, and the interval between the two ends is 10 bases. The germline V gene yields SGHRS for CDR1 and YFSETQ for CDR2. The CDR3, cysteine through phenylalanine, is 15 amino acids long. Just the 45-base CDR3 DNA is kept, in frame starting at base 1. Taken with the paper, the label for time point translates to: patch test 1, 2 weeks after DPC sensitization. Per the publication, the treatment or condition label means: therapeutic diphenylcyclopropenone sensitization with weekly scalp DPC. Blood at each patch-test visit was drawn before the patch test was applied. To be eligible, patients had to be aged 18 to 70, diagnosed with alopecia and judged suitable for DPC therapy, while pregnant patients were excluded. Total RNA was isolated from unfractionated whole blood collected in Tempus Blood RNA tubes. The library was prepared using RACE. TCRdb shows the sequencer as NextSeq 500. During library preparation, unique molecular identifiers were attached to individual cDNA molecules so that TCRs could be counted quantitatively and reproducibly. Each blood RNA sample was used to sequence both TCR alpha and TCR beta chains. Concerning the study's data processing: The median number of TCRs per sample was approximately 98,000, ranging from roughly 20,000 to 700,000. V, J and CDR3 annotation of the TCR reads was performed with the Decombinator software suite. Every sample was subsampled to the same number of TCRs (28,000) for the PS versus PT1 abundance plots. TCRs were defined as expanded if absent before sensitization and observed at least eight times at the 2-week time point. TCRdb cleaned the public reads at Q25 with fastp, built clones with MiXCR and kept in-frame beta chains. Identical CDR3 proteins give one entry, which carries the most common genes and DNA. The V and J calls follow TCRdb's processing rather than the paper's. This sample lists 300,000 to 400,000 distinct CDR3 sequences; about 7% were detected once. The top ten clonotypes cover 7.5% to 9% of the sample.

The sequence was obtained from a woman between 18 and 30 years old with alopecia areata. Some clones in this sample may be carry-over from other donors' samples. The chain uses TRBV5-1 and TRBJ2-2, with the D segment identity uncertain. This sample comprised whole blood, obtained in connection with sensitization to the hapten diphenylcyclopropenone (DPC). The base sequence is TGCGCCAGCAGCTTGGAGGGTTGGAGCACCGGGGAGCTGTTTTTT. This yields the protein CASSLEGWSTGELFF. Where the CDR3 stops, the reference TRBV5-1 and TRBJ2-2 genes take over; the full variable domain is KAGVTQTPRYLIKTRGQQVTLSCSPISGHRSVSWYQQTPGQGLQFLFEYFSETQRNKGNFPGRFSGRQFSNSRSEMNVSTLELGDSALYLCASSLEGWSTGELFFGEGSRLTVL.